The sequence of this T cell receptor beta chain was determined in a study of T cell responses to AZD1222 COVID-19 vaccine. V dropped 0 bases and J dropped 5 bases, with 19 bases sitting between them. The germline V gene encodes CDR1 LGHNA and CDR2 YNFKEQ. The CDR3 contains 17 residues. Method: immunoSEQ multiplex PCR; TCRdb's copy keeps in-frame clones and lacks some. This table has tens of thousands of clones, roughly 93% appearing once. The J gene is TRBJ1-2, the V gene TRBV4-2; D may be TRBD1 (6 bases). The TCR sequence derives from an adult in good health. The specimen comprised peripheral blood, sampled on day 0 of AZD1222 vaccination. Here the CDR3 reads CASSQDRAGANSYGYTF. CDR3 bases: TGTGCCAGCAGCCAAGATCGGGCGGGGGCTAACTCTTATGGCTACACCTTC.